The 3 T cell receptor beta chains given below trace back to one sample, sequenced in a study of T cell clonality in common variable immunodeficiency. Some clones are missing from TCRdb's copy, which holds only in-frame ones; the method was immunoSEQ multiplex PCR. This sample carries under 50,000 clones and no singletons, and about 1.9% goes to the top ten. The sample was peripheral blood mononuclear cells. The receptors were sampled from a person aged 18 to 70 in good health.

This clone showed up just a few times. The read stops 3 residues short of the end of the CDR3; the missing end is completed from the germline J gene. V usage is TRBV5-1 and J usage is TRBJ2-2; 7 positions match TRBD1. Germline V gene sequence: CDR1 SGHRS, CDR2 YFSETQ. The CDR3 has 14 residues. The CDR3 sequence is CASSLQGDGSPLFF. The covered CDR3 bases are TGCGCCAGCAGCCTGCAGGGGGATGGTTCACCG.

This clone was observed at least ten times. The read gets to within 3 residues of the CDR3 end, and the germline J gene fills in the rest. The gene calls are TRBV5-4 and TRBJ1-2, with 9 bases lining up with TRBD1. The ends lost 4 bases at V and 2 bases at J; junction bases unmatched: 9. This CDR3 has 16 residues. Germline V gene sequence: CDR1 SGHNT, CDR2 YYREEE (reference sequence). The CDR3 loop is CASSIKTDRGNYGYTF. The CDR3 bases that were read are TGTGCCAGCAGCATAAAAACAGACAGGGGGAACTATGGC.

This clone was detected ten times or more. The read ends 3 residues before the CDR3 terminus; that terminus is restored from the germline J gene. J is TRBJ2-3 and V is TRBV11-2, with no clear D. The CDR3 covers 14 residues. Per the germline V gene, CDR1 is SGHAT and CDR2 is FQNNGV. The V end was cut by 2 bases, the J end by 0 bases, with 6 bases between. CDR3 bases read: TGTGCCAGCAGCTTACCAGAGAGCACAGATACG. It encodes CASSLPESTDT. The complete CDR3 sequence is CASSLPESTDTQYF. Drawing the rest from reference TRBV11-2 and TRBJ2-3, the complete variable domain is EAGVAQSPRYKIIEKRQSVAFWCNPISGHATLYWYQQILGQGPKLLIQFQNNGVVDDSQLPKDRFSAERLKGVDSTLKIQPAKLEDSAVYLCASSLPESTDTQYFGPGTRLTVL.